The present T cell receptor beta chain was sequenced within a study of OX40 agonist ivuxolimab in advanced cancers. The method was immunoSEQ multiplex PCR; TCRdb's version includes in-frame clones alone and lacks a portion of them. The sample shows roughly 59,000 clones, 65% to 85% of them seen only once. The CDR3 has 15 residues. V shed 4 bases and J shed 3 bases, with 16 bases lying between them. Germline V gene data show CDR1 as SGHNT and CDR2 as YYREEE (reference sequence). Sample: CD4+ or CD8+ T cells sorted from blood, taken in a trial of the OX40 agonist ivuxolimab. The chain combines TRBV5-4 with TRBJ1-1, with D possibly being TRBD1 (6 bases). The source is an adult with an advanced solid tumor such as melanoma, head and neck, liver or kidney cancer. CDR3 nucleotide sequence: TGTGCCAGCAGCCTTGATACAGGGAGGTACACTGAAGCTTTCTTT. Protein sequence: CASSLDTGRYTEAFF.